The present entry profiles one T cell receptor beta chain with its context. The data belong to a study of blood T cell repertoires in COVID-19. For the study at large: The United States, Italy and Spain were the sources of the acute and convalescent COVID-19 samples. Sample material is recorded as cDNA or gDNA derived from T cells, B-cell-depleted T cells, or PBMCs.

The authors' processing: Cell counts per sample came from amplifying reference gene primers. Clones were sequenced by immunoSEQ multiplex PCR, and TCRdb holds only the in-frame ones, with some missing. Clone size and V and J calls were adopted from that table, with D and trimming inferred from the DNA. The sample yields around 130,000 clones, roughly 89% seen once. Germline V CDR1 and CDR2: SGHVS, FQNEAQ. There are 18 residues in the CDR3. Trimming removed 5 bases from V and 0 bases from J; junction bases left unmatched: 7. The sequenced sample consisted of peripheral blood. The chain is built from TRBV7-8 and TRBJ2-6; TRBD2 matches 10 bases. The source is a man aged 50-60 years with active or convalescent COVID-19. The CDR3 DNA reads TGTGCCAGCAGCGCCCTAGCGGGGGCCCGCTCTGGGGCCAACGTCCTGACTTTC. Its protein product is CASSALAGARSGANVLTF.